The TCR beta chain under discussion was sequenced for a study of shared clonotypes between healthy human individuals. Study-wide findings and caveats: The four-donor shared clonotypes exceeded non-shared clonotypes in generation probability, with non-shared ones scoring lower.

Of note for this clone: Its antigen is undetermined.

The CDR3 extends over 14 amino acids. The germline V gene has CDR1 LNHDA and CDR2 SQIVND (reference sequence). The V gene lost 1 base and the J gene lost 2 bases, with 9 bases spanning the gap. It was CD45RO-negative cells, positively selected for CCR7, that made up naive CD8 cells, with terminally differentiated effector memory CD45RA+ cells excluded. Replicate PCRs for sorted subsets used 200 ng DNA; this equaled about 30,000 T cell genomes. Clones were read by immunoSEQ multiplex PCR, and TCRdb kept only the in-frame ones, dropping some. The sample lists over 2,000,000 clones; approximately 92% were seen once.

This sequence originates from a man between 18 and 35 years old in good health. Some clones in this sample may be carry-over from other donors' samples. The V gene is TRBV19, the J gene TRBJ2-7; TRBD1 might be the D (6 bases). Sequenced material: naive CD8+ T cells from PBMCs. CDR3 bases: TGTGCCAGTAGTATAGCCTGGACAGCCTACGAGCAGTACTTC. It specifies CASSIAWTAYEQYF. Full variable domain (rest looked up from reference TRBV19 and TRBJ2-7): DGGITQSPKYLFRKEGQNVTLSCEQNLNHDAMYWYRQDPGQGLRLIYYSQIVNDFQKGDIAEGYSVSREKKESFPLTVTSAQKNPTAFYLCASSIAWTAYEQYFGPGTRLTVT.